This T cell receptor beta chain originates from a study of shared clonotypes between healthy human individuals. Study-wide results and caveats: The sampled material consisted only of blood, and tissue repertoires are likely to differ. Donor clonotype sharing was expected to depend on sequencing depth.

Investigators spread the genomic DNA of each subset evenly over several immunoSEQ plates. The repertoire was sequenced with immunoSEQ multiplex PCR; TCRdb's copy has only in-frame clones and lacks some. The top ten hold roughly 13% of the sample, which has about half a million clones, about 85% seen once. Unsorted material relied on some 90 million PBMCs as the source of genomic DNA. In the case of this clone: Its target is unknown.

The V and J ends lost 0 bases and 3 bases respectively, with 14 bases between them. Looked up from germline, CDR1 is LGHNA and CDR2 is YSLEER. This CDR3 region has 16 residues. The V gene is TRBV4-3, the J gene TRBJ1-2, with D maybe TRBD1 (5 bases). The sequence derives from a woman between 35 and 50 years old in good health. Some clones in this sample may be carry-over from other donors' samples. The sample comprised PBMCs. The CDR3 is CASSQDYGGTHYGYTF. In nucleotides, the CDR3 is TGCGCCAGCAGCCAAGACTACGGGGGGACTCACTATGGCTACACCTTC.